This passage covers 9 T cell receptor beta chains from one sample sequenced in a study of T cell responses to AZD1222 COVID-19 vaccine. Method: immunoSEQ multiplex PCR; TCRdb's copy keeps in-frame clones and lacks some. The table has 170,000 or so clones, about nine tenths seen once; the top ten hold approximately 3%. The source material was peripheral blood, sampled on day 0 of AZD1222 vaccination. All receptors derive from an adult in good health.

The CDR3 coding sequence is TGTGCCATCAGTGAGCCATCTAAAGATACGCAGTATTTT. Translated: CAISEPSKDTQYF. The genes are TRBV10-3 and TRBJ2-3; the D is unclear. The CDR3 runs to 13 residues. V lost 2 bases to trimming and J lost 5 bases, with 8 bases between them. CDR1 is ENHRY and CDR2 is SYGVKD in the germline V gene.

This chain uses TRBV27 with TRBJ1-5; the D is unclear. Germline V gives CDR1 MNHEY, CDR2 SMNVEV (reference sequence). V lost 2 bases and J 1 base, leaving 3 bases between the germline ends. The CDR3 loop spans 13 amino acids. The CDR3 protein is CASSLGSNQPQHF. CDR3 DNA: TGTGCCAGCAGTTTAGGAAGCAATCAGCCCCAGCATTTT.

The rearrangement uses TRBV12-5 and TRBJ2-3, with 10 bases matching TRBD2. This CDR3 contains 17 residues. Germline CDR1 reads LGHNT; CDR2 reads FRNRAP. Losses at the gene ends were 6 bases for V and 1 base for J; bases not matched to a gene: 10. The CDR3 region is CASGLGPTSGGTDTQYF. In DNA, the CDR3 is TGTGCTAGTGGCCTGGGGCCTACTAGCGGGGGCACAGATACGCAGTATTTT.

CDR3 DNA: TGCGCCAGCAGTCGGGGGCTGGATAGCAATCAGCCCCAGCATTTT. Its translation is CASSRGLDSNQPQHF. The genes are TRBV23-1 and TRBJ1-5; perhaps TRBD1 as D (6 bases). TRBV23-1 belongs to the ORF category, with a function that is uncertain. V was shortened by 4 bases and J by 0 bases, with 10 bases between the two germline ends. CDR3 length equals 15 residues.

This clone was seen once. The CDR3 is CASSPEQGSSSYEQYF. As DNA, the CDR3 is TGTGCCAGCTCACCTGAACAGGGCTCAAGCTCCTACGAGCAGTACTTC. This sequence joins TRBV18 and TRBJ2-7; a weak D match, TRBD1 (6 bases). Germline V lookup: CDR1 KGHSH, CDR2 LQKENI. Trimming stripped 3 bases from V and 0 bases from J, with 15 bases between. CDR3 length: 16 amino acids.

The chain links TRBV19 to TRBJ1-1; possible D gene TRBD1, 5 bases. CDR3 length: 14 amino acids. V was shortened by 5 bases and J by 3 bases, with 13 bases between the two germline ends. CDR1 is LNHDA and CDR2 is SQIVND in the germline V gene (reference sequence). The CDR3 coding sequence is TGTGCCAGTAGTCCCCGACAGCTTCACACTGAAGCTTTCTTT. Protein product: CASSPRQLHTEAFF.

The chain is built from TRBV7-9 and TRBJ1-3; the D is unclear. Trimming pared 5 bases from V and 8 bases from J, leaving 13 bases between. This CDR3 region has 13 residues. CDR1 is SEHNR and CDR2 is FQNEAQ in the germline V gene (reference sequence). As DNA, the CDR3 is TGTGCCAGCAGCCCCGACCCCCACGACACCATATATTTT. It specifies CASSPDPHDTIYF.

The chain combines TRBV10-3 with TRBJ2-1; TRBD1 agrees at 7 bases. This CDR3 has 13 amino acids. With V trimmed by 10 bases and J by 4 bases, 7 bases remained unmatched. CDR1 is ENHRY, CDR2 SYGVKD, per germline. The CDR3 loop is CATTGAGYNEQFF. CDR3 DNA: TGTGCCACTACAGGGGCCGGATACAATGAGCAGTTCTTC.

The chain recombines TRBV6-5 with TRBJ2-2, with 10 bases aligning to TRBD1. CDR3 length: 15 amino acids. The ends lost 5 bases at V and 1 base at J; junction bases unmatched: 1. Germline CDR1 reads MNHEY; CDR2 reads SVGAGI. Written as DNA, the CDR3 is TGTGCCAGCAGTAGGGACAGGGGGAACACCGGGGAGCTGTTTTTT. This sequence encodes CASSRDRGNTGELFF.